This T cell receptor beta chain was recorded in a study of beta chain features in type 1 diabetes. Worth noting for this clone: Its target is unknown.

Every bit of the isolated RNA underwent reverse transcription, so sequencing read expressed TCRB transcripts. The assay was immunoSEQ multiplex PCR, and TCRdb's table has in-frame clones only and misses some. This repertoire shows 600,000 to 650,000 clones, around 16% found once; its top ten account for about 0.093%. V dropped 2 bases and J dropped 0 bases, with 6 bases sitting between them. Germline values: CDR1 MNHEY, CDR2 SMNVEV (reference sequence). The CDR3 has 14 amino acids. Study-wide results and limits: Among patients with Type 1 diabetes, TCRB CDR3s were moderately but significantly shorter in every one of the four CD4+ subsets. Patients' naive, central memory and regulatory TCRB repertoires appeared more alike than those of healthy donors.

The V gene is TRBV27, the J gene TRBJ2-3; the D is unclear. The sequenced material came from naive CD4+ T cells from blood. The source of this sequence is a man aged 18-30 years in good health. In nucleotides, the CDR3 is TGTGCCAGCAGTTTACGACCTAGCACAGATACGCAGTATTTT. This encodes CASSLRPSTDTQYF.